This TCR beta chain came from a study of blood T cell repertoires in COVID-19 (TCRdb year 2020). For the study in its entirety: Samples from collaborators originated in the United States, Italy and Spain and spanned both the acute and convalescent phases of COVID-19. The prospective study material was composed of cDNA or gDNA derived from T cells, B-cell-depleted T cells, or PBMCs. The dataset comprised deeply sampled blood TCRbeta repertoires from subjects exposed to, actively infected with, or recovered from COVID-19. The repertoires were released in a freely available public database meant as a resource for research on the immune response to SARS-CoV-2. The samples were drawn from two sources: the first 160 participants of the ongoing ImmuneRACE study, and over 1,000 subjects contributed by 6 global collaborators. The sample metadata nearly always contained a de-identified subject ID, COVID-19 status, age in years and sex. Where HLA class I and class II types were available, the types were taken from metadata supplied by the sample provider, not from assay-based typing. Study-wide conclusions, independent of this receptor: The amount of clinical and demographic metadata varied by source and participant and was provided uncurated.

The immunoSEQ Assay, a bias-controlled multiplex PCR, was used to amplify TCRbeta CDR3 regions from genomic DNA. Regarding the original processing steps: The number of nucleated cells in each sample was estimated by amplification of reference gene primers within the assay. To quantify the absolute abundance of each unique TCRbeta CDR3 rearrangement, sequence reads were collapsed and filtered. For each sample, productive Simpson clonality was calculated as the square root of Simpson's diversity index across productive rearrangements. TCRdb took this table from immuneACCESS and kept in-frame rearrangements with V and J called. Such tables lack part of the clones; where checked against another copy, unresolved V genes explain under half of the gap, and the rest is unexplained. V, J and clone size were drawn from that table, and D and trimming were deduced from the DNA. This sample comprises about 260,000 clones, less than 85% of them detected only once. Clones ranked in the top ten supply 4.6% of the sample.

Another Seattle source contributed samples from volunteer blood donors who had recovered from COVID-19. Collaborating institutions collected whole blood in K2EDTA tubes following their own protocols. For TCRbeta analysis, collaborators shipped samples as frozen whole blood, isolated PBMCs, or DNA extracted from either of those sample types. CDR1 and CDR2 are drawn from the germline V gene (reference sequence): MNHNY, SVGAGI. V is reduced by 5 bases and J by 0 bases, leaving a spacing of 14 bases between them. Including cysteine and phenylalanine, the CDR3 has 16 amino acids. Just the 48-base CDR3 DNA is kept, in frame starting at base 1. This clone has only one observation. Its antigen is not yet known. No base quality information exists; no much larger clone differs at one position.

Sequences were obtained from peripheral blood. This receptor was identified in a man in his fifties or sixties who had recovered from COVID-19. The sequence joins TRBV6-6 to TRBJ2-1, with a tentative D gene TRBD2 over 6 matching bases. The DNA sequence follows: TGTGCCAGCAGTAAGGGTGGGGGGAGCTCCTACAATGAGCAGTTCTTC. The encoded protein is CASSKGGGSSYNEQFF.